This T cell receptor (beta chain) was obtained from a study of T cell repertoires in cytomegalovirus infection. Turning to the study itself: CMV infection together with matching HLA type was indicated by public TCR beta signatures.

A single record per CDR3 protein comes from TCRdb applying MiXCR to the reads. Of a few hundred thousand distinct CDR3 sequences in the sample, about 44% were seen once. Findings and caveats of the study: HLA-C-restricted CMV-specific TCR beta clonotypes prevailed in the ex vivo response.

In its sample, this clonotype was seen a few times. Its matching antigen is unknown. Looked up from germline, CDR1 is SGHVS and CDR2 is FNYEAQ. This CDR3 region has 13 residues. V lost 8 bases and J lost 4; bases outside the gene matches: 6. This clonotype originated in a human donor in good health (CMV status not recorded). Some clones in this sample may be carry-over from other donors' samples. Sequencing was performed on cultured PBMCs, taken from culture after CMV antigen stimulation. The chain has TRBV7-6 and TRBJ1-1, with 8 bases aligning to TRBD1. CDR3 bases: TGTGCCAGCTCGAGACAGGGGAGCACTGAAGCTTTCTTT. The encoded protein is CASSRQGSTEAFF.